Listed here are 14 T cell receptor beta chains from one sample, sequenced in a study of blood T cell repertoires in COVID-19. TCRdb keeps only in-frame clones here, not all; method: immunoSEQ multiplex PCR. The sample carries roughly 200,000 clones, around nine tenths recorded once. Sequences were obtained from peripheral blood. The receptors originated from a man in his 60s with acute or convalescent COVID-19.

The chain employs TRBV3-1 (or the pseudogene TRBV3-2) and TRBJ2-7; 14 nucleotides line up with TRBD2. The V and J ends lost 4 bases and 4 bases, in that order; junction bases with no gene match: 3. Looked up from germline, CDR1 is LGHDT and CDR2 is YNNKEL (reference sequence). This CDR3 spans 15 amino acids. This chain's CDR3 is CASSPGTSGGYEQYF. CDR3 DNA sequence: TGTGCCAGCAGCCCGGGGACTAGCGGGGGTTACGAGCAGTACTTC.

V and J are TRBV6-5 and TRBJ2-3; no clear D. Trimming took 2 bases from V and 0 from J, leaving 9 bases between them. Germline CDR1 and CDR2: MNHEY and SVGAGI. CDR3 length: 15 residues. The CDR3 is CASSYGTASTDTQYF. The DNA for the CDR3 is TGTGCCAGCAGTTACGGAACAGCTAGCACAGATACGCAGTATTTT.

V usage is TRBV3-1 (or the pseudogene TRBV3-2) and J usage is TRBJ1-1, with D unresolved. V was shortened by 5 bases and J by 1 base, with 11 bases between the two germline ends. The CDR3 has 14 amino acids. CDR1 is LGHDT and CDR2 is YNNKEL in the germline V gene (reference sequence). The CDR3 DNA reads TGTGCCAGCAGCTCCCTGGGAGGGAACACTGAAGCTTTCTTT. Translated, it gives CASSSLGGNTEAFF.

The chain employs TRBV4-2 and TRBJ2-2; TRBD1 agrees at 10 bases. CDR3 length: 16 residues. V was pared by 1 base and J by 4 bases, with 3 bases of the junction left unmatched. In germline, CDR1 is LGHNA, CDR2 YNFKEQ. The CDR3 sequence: CASSQGDRGRTGELFF. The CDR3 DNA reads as TGTGCCAGCAGCCAAGGGGACAGGGGTCGCACCGGGGAGCTGTTTTTT.

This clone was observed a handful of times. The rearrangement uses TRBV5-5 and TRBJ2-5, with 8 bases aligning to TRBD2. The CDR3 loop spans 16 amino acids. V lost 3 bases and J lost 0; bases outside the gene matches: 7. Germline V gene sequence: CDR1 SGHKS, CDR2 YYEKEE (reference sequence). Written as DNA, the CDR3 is TGTGCCAGCAGCTCCCTTGGCGGGGGGAACCAAGAGACCCAGTACTTC. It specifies CASSSLGGGNQETQYF.

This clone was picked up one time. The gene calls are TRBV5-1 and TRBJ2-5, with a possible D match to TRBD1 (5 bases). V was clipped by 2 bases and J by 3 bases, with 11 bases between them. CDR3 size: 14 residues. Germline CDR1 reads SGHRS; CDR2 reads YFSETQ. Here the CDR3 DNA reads TGCGCCAGCAGCTTTTGGACACCGGAAGAGACCCAGTACTTC. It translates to CASSFWTPEETQYF. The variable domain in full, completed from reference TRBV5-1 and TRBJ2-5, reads KAGVTQTPRYLIKTRGQQVTLSCSPISGHRSVSWYQQTPGQGLQFLFEYFSETQRNKGNFPGRFSGRQFSNSRSEMNVSTLELGDSALYLCASSFWTPEETQYFGPGTRLLVL.

The CDR3 protein is CASSGFSGTGTYEQYF. The CDR3 DNA follows: TGTGCCAGTAGTGGCTTTTCCGGGACAGGGACCTACGAGCAGTACTTC. This chain connects TRBV19 to TRBJ2-7, with 9 bases matching TRBD1. After removal of 5 bases from V and 2 bases from J, the junction contained 10 bases not matched to a gene. CDR1 LNHDA and CDR2 SQIVND come from the germline V gene (reference sequence). This CDR3 region has 16 residues.

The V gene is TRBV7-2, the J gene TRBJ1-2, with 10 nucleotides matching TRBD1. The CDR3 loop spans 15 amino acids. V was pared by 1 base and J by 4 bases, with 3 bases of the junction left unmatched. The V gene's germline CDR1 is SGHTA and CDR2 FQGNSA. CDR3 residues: CASSLGGQGSYGYTF. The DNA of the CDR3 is TGTGCCAGCAGCTTAGGGGGACAGGGGAGCTATGGCTACACCTTC.

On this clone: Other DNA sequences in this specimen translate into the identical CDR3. The CDR3 DNA reads as TGTGCCAGCAGTTCCCGGCAGGGAGGGACCGGGGAGCTGTTTTTT. Protein sequence: CASSSRQGGTGELFF. The chain recombines TRBV6-5 with TRBJ2-2, with 7 bases matching TRBD2. Germline V CDR1 and CDR2: MNHEY, SVGAGI. This CDR3 is built from 15 residues. V lost 4 bases, J lost 5 bases, and 7 bases stayed unmatched.

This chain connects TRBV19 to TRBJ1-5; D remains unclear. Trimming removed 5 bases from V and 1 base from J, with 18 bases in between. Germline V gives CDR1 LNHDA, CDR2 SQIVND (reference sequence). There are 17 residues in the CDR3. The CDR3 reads CASSGQGRRLSNQPQHF. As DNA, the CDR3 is TGTGCCAGTAGTGGCCAAGGAAGGCGACTCAGCAATCAGCCCCAGCATTTT.

The CDR3 nucleotides read TGCGCCAGCAGCTTGGTTGGGACTAGCGGAACTGCCTACAATGAGCAGTTCTTC. This encodes CASSLVGTSGTAYNEQFF. This chain joins TRBV5-1 and TRBJ2-1; 11 bases are a match to TRBD2. CDR1 and CDR2 (germline): SGHRS, YFSETQ. CDR3 length equals 18 residues. The V gene end was trimmed by 0 bases and the J gene end by 2 bases; junction bases not matched to a gene: 7.

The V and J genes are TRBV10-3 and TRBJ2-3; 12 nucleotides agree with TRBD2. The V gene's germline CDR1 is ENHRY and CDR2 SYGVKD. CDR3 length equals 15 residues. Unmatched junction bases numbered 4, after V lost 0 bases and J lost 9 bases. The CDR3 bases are TGTGCCATCAGTGAGTCTGTGACTAGCGGGGGCACGCAGTATTTT. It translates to CAISESVTSGGTQYF.

The CDR3: CASSSRDSYGYTF. CDR3 sequence (DNA): TGTGCCAGTAGTTCCCGGGACAGCTATGGCTACACCTTC. J is TRBJ1-2 and V is TRBV19; TRBD1 matches 7 bases. The CDR3 is made up of 13 amino acids. Looked up from germline, CDR1 is LNHDA and CDR2 is SQIVND (reference sequence). Germline trimming cut 5 bases from V and 4 bases from J; bases unmatched to any gene: 4.

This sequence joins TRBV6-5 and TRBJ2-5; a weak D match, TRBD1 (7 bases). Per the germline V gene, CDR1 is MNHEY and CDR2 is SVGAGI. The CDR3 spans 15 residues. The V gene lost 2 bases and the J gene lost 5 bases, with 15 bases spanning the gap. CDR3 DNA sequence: TGTGCCAGCAGTTACGTTACAGGGGCGGGGGAGACCCAGTACTTC. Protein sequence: CASSYVTGAGETQYF.